The 5 T cell receptor beta chains below were found in one sample sequenced in a study of T cell repertoires in cytomegalovirus infection. What these receptors recognize is not known. TCRdb analysed the reads with MiXCR anew, one entry per CDR3 protein. The table records roughly 120,000 distinct CDR3 sequences, about 31% of them present only once. Sequences were derived from CD8+ T cells from cultured PBMCs, sampled from culture after CMV antigen stimulation. These TCRs come from a human donor in good health (CMV status not recorded). Some clones in this sample may be carry-over from other donors' samples.

V usage is TRBV29-1 and J usage is TRBJ1-5; D not resolved. V was pared by 4 bases and J by 6 bases, with 13 bases between. The germline V gene has CDR1 SQVTM and CDR2 ANQGSEA. This CDR3 is built from 13 residues. CDR3 DNA: TGCAGCGTTGGGATCAGTGAGCGTCAGCCCCAGCATTTT. The encoded protein is CSVGISERQPQHF.

The chain combines TRBV6-1 with TRBJ2-7; D possibly uses TRBD1 or TRBD2 (5 bases each). Germline lookup yields CDR1 MNHNS and CDR2 SASEGT. Trimming removed 5 bases at V and 0 bases at J, with 11 bases between. The CDR3 sequence is 14 residues long. The CDR3 region is CASSYLGGSYEQYF. CDR3 nucleotide sequence: TGTGCCAGCAGTTATCTTGGGGGCTCCTACGAGCAGTACTTC.

There are many counts of this clonotype. This rearrangement joins TRBV11-2 to TRBJ1-5, with D possibly matching TRBD1 (5 bases). Germline-derived CDR1 and CDR2 are SGHAT and FQNNGV. V was pared by 1 base and J by 7 bases, with 11 bases between. This CDR3 is 14 amino acids long. The CDR3 spells CASSLGQTRQPQHF. CDR3 coding DNA: TGTGCCAGCAGCTTAGGACAGACTAGACAGCCCCAGCATTTT.

This clonotype was observed a few times. The rearrangement joins TRBV27 to TRBJ2-1; D possibly corresponds to TRBD1 (5 bases). Germline V lookup: CDR1 MNHEY, CDR2 SMNVEV (reference sequence). The length of the CDR3 is 15 residues. V lost 5 bases, J lost 0 bases, and 11 bases lay in between. The CDR3 loop is CASSPDSPSYNEQFF. CDR3 sequence (DNA): TGTGCCAGCAGTCCCGACAGTCCCTCCTACAATGAGCAGTTCTTC.

This chain joins TRBV7-6 and TRBJ2-7; 10 bases align to TRBD1. CDR3 size: 15 residues. Germline lookup yields CDR1 SGHVS and CDR2 FNYEAQ. J lost 4 bases, V lost 4 bases, and 7 bases had no gene match. CDR3 loop: CASSSPGTGVYEQYF. For the CDR3, the DNA is TGTGCCAGCAGCTCCCCCGGGACAGGGGTTTACGAGCAGTACTTC.